A single T cell receptor beta chain is shown here with its context. Its antigen is unknown. TCR beta CDR3 sequences were amplified from RNA transcripts. Using the HTBI primer set, a first-round RT-PCR was run on the TCR CDR3. TCRdb fed the multiplex PCR reads into MiXCR, producing one record per CDR3 protein. The sample carries a few hundred thousand distinct CDR3 sequences, around a sixth recorded once. This sample stems from a study of T cells in Graves' hyperthyroidism and ophthalmopathy. Study-level results: Blood samples included most of the expanded thyroid clonotypes exceeding 0.001.

The germline V gene has CDR1 DFQATT and CDR2 SNEGSKA (reference sequence). Trimming took off 1 base at V and 7 bases at J, with 11 bases between the two ends. The CDR3 is made up of 13 amino acids. Exclusion of patients followed from uncontrolled infection, other autoimmune disease, pregnancy or lactation. Diagnosing involved the use of clinical symptoms, serum thyroxine and TRAb, thyroid ultrasound and orbital computed tomography. The PBMCs were taken from about 9.7 ml of fresh peripheral blood. Sequences were obtained from blood. This sequence was found in a man aged 18 to 30 with Graves' ophthalmopathy. V gene TRBV20-1 combines with J gene TRBJ2-1; a weak D match, TRBD1 (6 bases). The CDR3 loop reads CSARAQGRNEQFF. The CDR3 nucleotides are TGCAGTGCTAGAGCACAGGGTCGGAATGAGCAGTTCTTC.